Here is one TCR beta chain with its context. Its antigen is still unknown. These data belong to a study of cytomegalovirus exposure and HLA in healthy donors. Study-level information: In an early release, HLA-typed donors contributed 75 million to 85 million unique TCR sequences.

PCR primers comprised 60 Vbeta and 13 Jbeta primers. Libraries were prepared by immunoSEQ multiplex PCR; TCRdb keeps only in-frame clonotypes and omits some of them. The sample carries 200,000 or so clones, 60% to 85% recorded once. The CDR3 has 12 amino acids. The V gene's germline CDR1 is SGHNT and CDR2 YYREEE (reference sequence). V lost 2 bases, J lost 8 bases, and 10 bases lay in between. Healthy bone marrow donors formed the donor group. Study results and caveats: It was 150 to 200 TCR beta chains that were listed as cytomegalovirus-associated. A later analysis reported that several of the most significant clusters appeared to be linked to common viral pathogens, among them Epstein-Barr virus.

The sample was PBMCs. V gene TRBV5-4 combines with J gene TRBJ1-2; no clear D. The sequence came from a man aged 40-49 years in good health and CMV-seronegative. CDR3 residues: CASSFPMLGYTF. CDR3 in DNA: TGTGCCAGCAGCTTCCCTATGCTGGGCTACACCTTC.